This T cell receptor beta chain was captured in a study of blood T cells in healthy people across ages. Whole-study findings and limits: The authors considered diversity estimates from one million T cells to be underestimates.

Sample-barcoded 5' priming and a J-beta primer mix drove a second PCR of about 7 to 11 cycles. TCRdb re-called the 5' RACE reads through MiXCR, storing one row per CDR3 protein. The sample has approximately 690,000 distinct CDR3 sequences; approximately 40% are singletons. V dropped 5 bases and J dropped 9 bases, with 14 bases sitting between them. Germline lookup yields CDR1 SGHDN and CDR2 FVKESK. CDR3 length: 13 residues. This clonotype has only one observation. Its antigen remains unknown. Input material: blood. The clonotype comes from an elderly man in good health. The rearrangement joins TRBV14 to TRBJ2-1, with D hard to call. The CDR3 region is CASSLQPHGEQFF. The DNA for the CDR3 is TGTGCCAGCAGCTTGCAACCCCACGGTGAGCAGTTCTTC.